This entry lists 5 T cell receptor beta chains sequenced from one sample in a study of T cells after yellow fever vaccination (dated by TCRdb to the late 2010s). The receptor library was made with 5' RACE. The instrument was an Illumina NovaSeq 6000. TCRdb cleaned the public reads at Q25 with fastp, built clones with MiXCR and kept in-frame beta chains. Every CDR3 protein is listed once, alongside the most common genes and DNA of its rows. This sample has about 200,000 distinct CDR3 sequences in its table, and 3% to 3.5% of those were observed once. The top ten constitute roughly 3.2% of the sample. Taken with the paper, the label for treatment or condition translates to: live attenuated yellow fever vaccine strain. Sequenced here: CD4+ T cells sorted from PBMCs, sampled 10 days after the yellow fever booster vaccination. All receptors come from a man between 18 and 35 years old who received the YFV17D yellow fever vaccine.

This clonotype was found many times. CDR3 nucleotides: TGTGCCAGCAGCGCGACAGGGCTCGGCGGCTACACCTTC. It yields the protein CASSATGLGGYTF. The chain combines TRBV7-2 with TRBJ1-2; TRBD1 matches at 7 bases. With 5 bases clipped from V and 8 bases from J, the junction kept 8 bases outside the gene matches. Germline V gene sequence: CDR1 SGHTA, CDR2 FQGNSA. CDR3 size: 13 residues.

This clonotype was observed many times. This sequence joins TRBV7-3 and TRBJ2-2, with D unresolved. There are 15 residues in the CDR3. V was cut by 2 bases and J by 0 bases, with 7 bases left in between. Germline V lookup: CDR1 SGHTA, CDR2 FQGTGA. The CDR3 coding sequence is TGTGCCAGCAGCTTAGGCCCGGCGAACACCGGGGAGCTGTTTTTT. As protein: CASSLGPANTGELFF.

The chain links TRBV7-2 to TRBJ2-3; 10 positions agree with TRBD2. V lost 5 bases, J lost 7 bases, and 9 bases stayed unmatched. The CDR3 runs to 15 residues. Germline V gives CDR1 SGHTA, CDR2 FQGNSA. For the CDR3, the DNA is TGTGCCAGCAGCCCCTCTAGCGGGGGCGGGAATACGCAGTATTTT. It yields the protein CASSPSSGGGNTQYF.

This sequence joins TRBV11-2 and TRBJ2-1; D perhaps matches TRBD2 (5 bases). The CDR3 runs to 15 residues. Trimming pared 5 bases from V and 6 bases from J, leaving 17 bases between. In germline, CDR1 is SGHAT, CDR2 FQNNGV. The CDR3 DNA sequence: TGTGCCAGCAGCACACGAGGACTCACCTCCAATGAGCAGTTCTTC. This encodes CASSTRGLTSNEQFF.

The J gene is TRBJ2-6, the V gene TRBV20-1; the D gene is possibly TRBD1 (6 bases). The CDR3 spans 14 residues. CDR1 and CDR2 from the germline V gene are DFQATT and SNEGSKA (reference sequence). V lost 1 base to trimming and J lost 2 bases, with 6 bases between them. The chain's CDR3 is CSARAGAGANVLTF. The CDR3 bases are TGCAGTGCTAGAGCAGGGGCTGGGGCCAACGTCCTGACTTTC.